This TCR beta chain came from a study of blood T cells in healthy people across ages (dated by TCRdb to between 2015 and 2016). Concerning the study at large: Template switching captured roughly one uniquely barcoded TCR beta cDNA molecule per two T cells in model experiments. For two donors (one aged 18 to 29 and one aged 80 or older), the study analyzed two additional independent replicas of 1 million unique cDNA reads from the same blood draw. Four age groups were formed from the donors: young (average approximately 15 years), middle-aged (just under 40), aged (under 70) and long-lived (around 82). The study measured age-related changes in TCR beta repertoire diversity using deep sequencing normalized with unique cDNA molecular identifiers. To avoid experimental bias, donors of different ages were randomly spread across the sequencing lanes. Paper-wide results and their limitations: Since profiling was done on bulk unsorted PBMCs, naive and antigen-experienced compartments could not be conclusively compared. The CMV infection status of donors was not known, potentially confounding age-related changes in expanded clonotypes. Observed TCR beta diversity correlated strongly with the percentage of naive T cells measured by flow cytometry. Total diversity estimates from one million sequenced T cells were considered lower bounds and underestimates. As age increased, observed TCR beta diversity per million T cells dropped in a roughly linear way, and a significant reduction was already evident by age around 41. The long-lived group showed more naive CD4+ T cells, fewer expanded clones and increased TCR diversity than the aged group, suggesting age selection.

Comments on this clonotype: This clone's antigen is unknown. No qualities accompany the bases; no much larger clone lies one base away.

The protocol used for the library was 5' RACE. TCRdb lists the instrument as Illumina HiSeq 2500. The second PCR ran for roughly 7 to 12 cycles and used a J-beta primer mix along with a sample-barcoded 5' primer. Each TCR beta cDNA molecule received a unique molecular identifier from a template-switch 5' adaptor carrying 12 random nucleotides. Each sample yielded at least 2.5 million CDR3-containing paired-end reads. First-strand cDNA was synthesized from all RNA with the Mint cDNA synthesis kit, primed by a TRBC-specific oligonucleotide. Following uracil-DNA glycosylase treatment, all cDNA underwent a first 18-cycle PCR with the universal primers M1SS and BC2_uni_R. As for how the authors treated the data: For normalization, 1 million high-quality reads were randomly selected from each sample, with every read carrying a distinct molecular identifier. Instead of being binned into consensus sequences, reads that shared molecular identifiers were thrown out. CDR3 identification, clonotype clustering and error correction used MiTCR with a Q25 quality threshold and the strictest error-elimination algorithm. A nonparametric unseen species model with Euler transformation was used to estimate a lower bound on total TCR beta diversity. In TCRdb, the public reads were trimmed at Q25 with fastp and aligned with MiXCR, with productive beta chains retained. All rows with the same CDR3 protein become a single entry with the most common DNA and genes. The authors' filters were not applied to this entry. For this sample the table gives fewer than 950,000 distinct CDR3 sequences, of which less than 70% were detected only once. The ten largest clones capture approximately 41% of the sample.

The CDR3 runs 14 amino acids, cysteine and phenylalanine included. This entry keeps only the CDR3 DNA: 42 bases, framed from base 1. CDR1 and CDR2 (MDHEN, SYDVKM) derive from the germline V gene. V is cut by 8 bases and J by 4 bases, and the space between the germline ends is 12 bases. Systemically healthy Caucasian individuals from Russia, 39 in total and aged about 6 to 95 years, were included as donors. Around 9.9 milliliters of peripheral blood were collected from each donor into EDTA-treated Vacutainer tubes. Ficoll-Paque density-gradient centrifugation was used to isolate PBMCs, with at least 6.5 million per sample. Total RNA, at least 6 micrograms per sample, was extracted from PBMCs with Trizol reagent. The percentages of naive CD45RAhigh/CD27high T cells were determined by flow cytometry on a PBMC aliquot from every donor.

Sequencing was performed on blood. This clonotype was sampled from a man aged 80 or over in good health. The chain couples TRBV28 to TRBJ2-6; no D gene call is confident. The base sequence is TGTGCCAGCGGCATGTCTGGCGGGGCCAACGTCCTGACTTTC. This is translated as CASGMSGGANVLTF.